This TCR beta chain was recovered during a study of cytomegalovirus exposure and HLA in healthy donors. The germline V gene encodes CDR1 LNHDA and CDR2 SQIVND (reference sequence). CDR3 length: 16 amino acids. The junction had 17 bases not matched to a gene; V was cut back by 9 bases and J by 4 bases. Both 60 Vbeta primers and 13 Jbeta primers went into the PCR. Repertoires were generated with immunoSEQ multiplex PCR, while TCRdb's copy carries only in-frame clones and drops some. The sample shows about 150,000 clones, 70% to 85% of them seen only once. The sample comprised PBMCs. This chain joins TRBV19 and TRBJ2-5; 7 bases agree with TRBD2. The TCR was taken from a middle-aged man in good health and CMV-seronegative. The CDR3 DNA follows: TGTGCCAGCCCCTGGGCCAGCGAAGGGGAGGGAGAGACCCAGTACTTC. Translated, it gives CASPWASEGEGETQYF.